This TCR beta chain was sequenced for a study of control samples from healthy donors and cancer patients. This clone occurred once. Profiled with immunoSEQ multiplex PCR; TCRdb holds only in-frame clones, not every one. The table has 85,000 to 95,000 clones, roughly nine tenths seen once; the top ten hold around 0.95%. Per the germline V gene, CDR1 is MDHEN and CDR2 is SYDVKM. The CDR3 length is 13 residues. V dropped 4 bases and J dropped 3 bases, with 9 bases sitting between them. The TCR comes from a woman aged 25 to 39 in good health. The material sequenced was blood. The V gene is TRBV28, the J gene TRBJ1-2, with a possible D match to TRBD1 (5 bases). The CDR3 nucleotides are TGTGCCAGCAGTTCAGGGATCTACTATGGCTACACCTTC. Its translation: CASSSGIYYGYTF.